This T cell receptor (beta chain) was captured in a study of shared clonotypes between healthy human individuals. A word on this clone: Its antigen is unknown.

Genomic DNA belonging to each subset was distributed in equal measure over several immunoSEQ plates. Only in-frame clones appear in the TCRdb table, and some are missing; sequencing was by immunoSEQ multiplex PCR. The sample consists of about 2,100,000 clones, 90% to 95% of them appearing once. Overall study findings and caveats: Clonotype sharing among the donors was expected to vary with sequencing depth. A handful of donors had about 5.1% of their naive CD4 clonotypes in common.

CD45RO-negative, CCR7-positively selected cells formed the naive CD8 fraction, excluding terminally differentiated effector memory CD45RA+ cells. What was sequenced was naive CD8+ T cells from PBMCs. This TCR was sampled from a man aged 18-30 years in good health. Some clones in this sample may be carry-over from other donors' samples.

This chain's CDR3 is CAYSAGKSYEQYF. The CDR3 bases are TGTGCTTACTCGGCGGGAAAGTCCTACGAGCAGTACTTC. The chain joins TRBV6-1 to TRBJ2-7; a possible D gene is TRBD2 (6 bases). CDR1 is MNHNS, CDR2 SASEGT, per germline. The CDR3 has 13 residues.